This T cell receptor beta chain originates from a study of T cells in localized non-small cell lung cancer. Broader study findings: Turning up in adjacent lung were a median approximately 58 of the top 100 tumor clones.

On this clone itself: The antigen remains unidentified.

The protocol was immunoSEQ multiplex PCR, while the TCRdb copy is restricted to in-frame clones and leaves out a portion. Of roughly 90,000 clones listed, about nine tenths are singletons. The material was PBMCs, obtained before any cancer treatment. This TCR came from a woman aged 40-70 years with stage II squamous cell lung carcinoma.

The CDR3 nucleotides read TGCGCCAGCAGCTTGGGAACTTTTCCTTACACAGATACGCAGTATTTT. This sequence encodes CASSLGTFPYTDTQYF. The V and J genes are TRBV5-1 and TRBJ2-3; no definite D call. CDR1 is SGHRS and CDR2 is YFSETQ in the germline V gene. V lost 0 bases to trimming and J lost 2 bases, with 13 bases between them. The CDR3 is made up of 16 amino acids. Variable domain in full (rest from reference TRBV5-1 and TRBJ2-3): KAGVTQTPRYLIKTRGQQVTLSCSPISGHRSVSWYQQTPGQGLQFLFEYFSETQRNKGNFPGRFSGRQFSNSRSEMNVSTLELGDSALYLCASSLGTFPYTDTQYFGPGTRLTVL.